This TCR beta chain was sequenced for a study of control samples from healthy donors and cancer patients. Germline lookup yields CDR1 LGHDT and CDR2 YNNKEL (reference sequence). The CDR3 is 14 amino acids. Trimming removed 4 bases from V and 0 bases from J, with 9 bases in between. Clones were read by immunoSEQ multiplex PCR, and TCRdb kept only the in-frame ones, dropping some. The repertoire consists of 100,000 to 150,000 clones, with about 89% occurring once and the leading ten covering over 2.5%. The sample comprised blood. The source of this sequence is a man aged 60 to 69 in good health. The V call is TRBV3-1 (or the pseudogene TRBV3-2), the J call TRBJ1-2, with D possibly matching TRBD1 (5 bases). CDR3 region: CASSPLGANYGYTF. CDR3 bases: TGTGCCAGCAGCCCATTGGGGGCTAACTATGGCTACACCTTC.